These 13 T cell receptor beta chains came from one sample sequenced in a study of cytomegalovirus exposure and HLA in healthy donors (dated by TCRdb to about 2017). Receptor libraries were prepared by the immunoSEQ multiplex PCR assay. The multiplex PCR relied on a mix of 60 forward primers for TCR Vbeta segments and 13 reverse primers for TCR Jbeta segments. Entries here come from immuneACCESS through TCRdb and include only in-frame sequences with V and J called. Some clones fail to appear in such tables; in the studies checked, an unresolved V gene covers under half of the shortfall, and the cause of the remainder is unknown. Recorded for this sample are 100,000 to 150,000 clones; over 65% of them occurred a single time. The ten largest clonotypes hold less than 9% of the sample. Sequencing was done on a sample of PBMCs. Receptors were obtained from a woman aged 40 to 50 in good health and CMV-seropositive.

A few counts support this clone. This sequence joins TRBV7-8 and TRBJ1-1; maybe TRBD1 (6 bases). The CDR3 length is 15 residues. Germline-derived CDR1 and CDR2 are SGHVS and FQNEAQ. The V end lost 0 bases, the J end lost 5 bases, and 13 bases lay between the germline ends. CDR3 protein: CASSLARGAGTEAFF. The CDR3 DNA sequence: TGTGCCAGCAGCTTAGCGCGGGGGGCGGGAACTGAAGCTTTCTTT.

The rearrangement links TRBV4-2 to TRBJ2-7; 8 bases agree with TRBD2. The ends lost 4 bases at V and 10 bases at J; junction bases unmatched: 12. The germline gives CDR1 LGHNA, CDR2 YNFKEQ. The CDR3 has 14 residues. CDR3 bases: TGTGCCAGCAGCCTGGGGGTTAGCGGGGCGCCTCAGTACTTC. As protein: CASSLGVSGAPQYF.

The chain recombines TRBV5-4 with TRBJ2-1, with D possibly being TRBD1 (5 bases). V was pared by 0 bases and J by 5 bases, with 12 bases between. The length of the CDR3 is 15 residues. CDR1 and CDR2 (germline): SGHNT, YYREEE (reference sequence). DNA of the CDR3: TGTGCCAGCAGCTTGGGGACCCAGGACAACAATGAGCAGTTCTTC. It specifies CASSLGTQDNNEQFF.

This clone has only a few counts. The CDR3 spells CASSTGRGNTIYF. Here the CDR3 DNA reads TGTGCCAGTTCGACAGGGCGCGGAAACACCATATATTTT. This sequence joins TRBV6-5 and TRBJ1-3, with TRBD1 matching 7 bases. After removal of 9 bases from V and 4 bases from J, the junction contained 6 bases not matched to a gene. Per the germline V gene, CDR1 is MNHEY and CDR2 is SVGAGI. This CDR3 is built from 13 residues.

The count of this clone is one. This rearrangement joins TRBV9 to TRBJ2-7, with TRBD1 matching over 8 bases. The J segment lost 1 base and the V segment lost 0 bases, leaving 9 bases of the junction unmatched. CDR3 length: 17 residues. The germline CDR1 and CDR2 sequences are SGDLS and YYNGEE. The CDR3 DNA is TGTGCCAGCAGCGTAGGTCCAGGACAGGGTCTTTCCTACGAGCAGTACTTC. It translates to CASSVGPGQGLSYEQYF.

This chain uses TRBV25-1 with TRBJ2-3, with D possibly TRBD2 on 5 matching bases. Germline V CDR1 and CDR2: MGHDK, SYGVNS. This CDR3 is built from 13 residues. The V end lost 3 bases, the J end lost 1 base, and 5 bases lay between the germline ends. CDR3 DNA: TGTGCCAGCAGTGAGCGGGGCACAGATACGCAGTATTTT. Amino acid sequence: CASSERGTDTQYF.

This clone was recorded only once. This sequence joins TRBV5-8 and TRBJ1-1; 8 bases line up with TRBD1. Germline-derived CDR1 and CDR2 are SGHTS and YDEGEE. V shed 3 bases and J 11 bases; nucleotides not matched to a gene: 12. The CDR3 length is 14 residues. The CDR3 here is CASSSEWTGRFAFF. The CDR3, as DNA: TGTGCCAGCAGCTCCGAGTGGACAGGGCGGTTTGCTTTCTTT.

V gene TRBV10-1 combines with J gene TRBJ2-1; 14 bases match TRBD2. The germline V gene encodes CDR1 WNHNN and CDR2 SYGVQD (reference sequence). V was clipped by 8 bases and J by 8 bases; unmatched bases: 5. The CDR3 spans 14 residues. The CDR3 nucleotides are TGCGCCAGCTCCGGGACTAGCGGGAGCGATGAGCAGTTCTTC. As protein: CASSGTSGSDEQFF.

The chain has TRBV5-4 and TRBJ2-7; TRBD2 agrees at 11 bases. This CDR3 has 16 residues. Looked up from germline, CDR1 is SGHNT and CDR2 is YYREEE (reference sequence). Germline trimming cut 4 bases from V and 4 bases from J; bases unmatched to any gene: 10. This CDR3 is CASSQELAGEIYEQYF. Here the CDR3 DNA reads TGTGCCAGCAGCCAAGAACTAGCGGGGGAAATATACGAGCAGTACTTC.

V gene TRBV28 combines with J gene TRBJ1-2; the D gene is possibly TRBD1 (6 bases). V was shortened by 1 base and J by 6 bases, with 12 bases between the two germline ends. The CDR3 spans 14 residues. Germline loops: CDR1 MDHEN, CDR2 SYDVKM. The CDR3 DNA sequence: TGTGCCAGCAGTTTATACGAGGGGGTTAATGGCTACACCTTC. This translates into CASSLYEGVNGYTF.

This clone was seen a few times. This chain uses TRBV6-1 with TRBJ1-5; D remains ambiguous. V lost 8 bases and J 5 bases, leaving 7 bases between the germline ends. Germline loops: CDR1 MNHNS, CDR2 SASEGT. CDR3 size: 11 residues. The CDR3 DNA is TGTGCCAGCGCCGAGGATCAGCCCCAGCATTTT. Its translation is CASAEDQPQHF.

The chain uses TRBV5-5 and TRBJ1-2, with D hard to call. The CDR3 has 13 residues. V was shortened by 1 base and J by 3 bases, with 7 bases between the two germline ends. Germline lookup yields CDR1 SGHKS and CDR2 YYEKEE (reference sequence). The CDR3 DNA is TGTGCCAGCAGCTTGCCGGGAGACTATGGCTACACCTTC. This sequence encodes CASSLPGDYGYTF. The full variable domain, rest sourced from reference TRBV5-5 and TRBJ1-2, is DAGVTQSPTHLIKTRGQQVTLRCSPISGHKSVSWYQQVLGQGPQFIFQYYEKEERGRGNFPDRFSARQFPNYSSELNVNALLLGDSALYLCASSLPGDYGYTFGSGTRLTVV.

V and J are TRBV5-5 and TRBJ2-3; no reliable D call. Germline CDR1 reads SGHKS; CDR2 reads YYEKEE (reference sequence). V shed 4 bases and J shed 4 bases, with 7 bases lying between them. This CDR3 has 12 amino acids. The CDR3 reads CASSLTPDTQYF. The CDR3 DNA follows: TGTGCCAGCAGCCTAACCCCAGATACGCAGTATTTT.